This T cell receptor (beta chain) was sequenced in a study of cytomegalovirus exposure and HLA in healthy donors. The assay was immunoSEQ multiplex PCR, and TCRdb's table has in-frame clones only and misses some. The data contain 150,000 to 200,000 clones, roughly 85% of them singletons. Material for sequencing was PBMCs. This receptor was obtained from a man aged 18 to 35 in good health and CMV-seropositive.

CDR3 in amino acids: CASSGSITGLAAYEQYF. Here the CDR3 DNA reads TGTGCCAGCAGCGGGAGCATAACCGGACTAGCGGCCTACGAGCAGTACTTC. The chain is built from TRBV11-2 and TRBJ2-7; 10 bases are a match to TRBD2. CDR3 size: 17 residues. CDR1 SGHAT and CDR2 FQNNGV come from the germline V gene. Trimming removed 5 bases from V and 2 bases from J; junction bases left unmatched: 12.